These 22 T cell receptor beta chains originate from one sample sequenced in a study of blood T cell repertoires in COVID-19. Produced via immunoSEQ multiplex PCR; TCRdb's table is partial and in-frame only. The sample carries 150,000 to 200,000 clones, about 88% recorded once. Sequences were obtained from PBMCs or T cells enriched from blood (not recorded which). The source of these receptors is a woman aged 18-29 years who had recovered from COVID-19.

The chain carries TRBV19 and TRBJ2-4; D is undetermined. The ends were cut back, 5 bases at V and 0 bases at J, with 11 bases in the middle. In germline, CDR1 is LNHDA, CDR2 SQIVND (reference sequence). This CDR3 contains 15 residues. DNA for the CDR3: TGTGCCAGTAGTTTTACAGTTGTAGCCAAAAACATTCAGTACTTC. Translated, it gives CASSFTVVAKNIQYF.

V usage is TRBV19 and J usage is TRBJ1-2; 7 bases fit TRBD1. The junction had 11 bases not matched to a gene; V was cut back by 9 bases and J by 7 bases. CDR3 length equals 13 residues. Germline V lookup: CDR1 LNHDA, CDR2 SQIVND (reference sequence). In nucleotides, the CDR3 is TGTGCCAGCAAACAGGGGTCGGGTTTTGGCTACACCTTC. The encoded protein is CASKQGSGFGYTF. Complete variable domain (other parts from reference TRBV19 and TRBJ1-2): DGGITQSPKYLFRKEGQNVTLSCEQNLNHDAMYWYRQDPGQGLRLIYYSQIVNDFQKGDIAEGYSVSREKKESFPLTVTSAQKNPTAFYLCASKQGSGFGYTFGSGTRLTVV.

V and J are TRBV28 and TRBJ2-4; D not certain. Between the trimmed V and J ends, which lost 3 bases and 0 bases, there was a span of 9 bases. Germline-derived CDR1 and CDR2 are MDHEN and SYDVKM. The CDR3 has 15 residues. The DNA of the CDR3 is TGTGCCAGCAGTTTGGAGCTGGCAGCCAAAAACATTCAGTACTTC. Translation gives CASSLELAAKNIQYF. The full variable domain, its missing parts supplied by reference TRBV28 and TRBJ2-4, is DVKVTQSSRYLVKRTGEKVFLECVQDMDHENMFWYRQDPGLGLRLIYFSYDVKMKEKGDIPEGYSVSREKKERFSLILESASTNQTSMYLCASSLELAAKNIQYFGAGTRLSVL.

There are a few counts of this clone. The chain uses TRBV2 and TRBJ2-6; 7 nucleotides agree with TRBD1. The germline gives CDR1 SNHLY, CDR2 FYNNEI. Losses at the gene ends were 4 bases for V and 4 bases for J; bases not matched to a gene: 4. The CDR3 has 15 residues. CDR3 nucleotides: TGTGCCAGCAGTGTGGACAGGTCCGGGGCCAACGTCCTGACTTTC. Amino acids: CASSVDRSGANVLTF.

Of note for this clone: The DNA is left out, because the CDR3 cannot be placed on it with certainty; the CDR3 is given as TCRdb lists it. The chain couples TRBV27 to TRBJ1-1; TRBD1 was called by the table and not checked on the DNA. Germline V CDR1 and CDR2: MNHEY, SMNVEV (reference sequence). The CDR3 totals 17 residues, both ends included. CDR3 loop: CASSSSRTGHLRTEAFF.

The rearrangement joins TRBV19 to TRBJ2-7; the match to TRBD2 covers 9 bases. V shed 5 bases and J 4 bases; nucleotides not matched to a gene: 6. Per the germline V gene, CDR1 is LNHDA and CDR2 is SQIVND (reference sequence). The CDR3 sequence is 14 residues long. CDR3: CASSAASGAYEQYF. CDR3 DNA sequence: TGTGCCAGTAGTGCGGCTAGCGGGGCATACGAGCAGTACTTC.

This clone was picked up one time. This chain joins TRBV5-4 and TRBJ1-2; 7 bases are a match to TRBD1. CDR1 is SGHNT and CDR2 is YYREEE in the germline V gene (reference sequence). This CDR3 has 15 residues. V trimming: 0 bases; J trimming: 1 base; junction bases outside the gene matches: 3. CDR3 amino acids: CASSLDRGFNYGYTF. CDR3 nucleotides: TGTGCCAGCAGCTTGGACAGGGGATTTAACTATGGCTACACCTTC. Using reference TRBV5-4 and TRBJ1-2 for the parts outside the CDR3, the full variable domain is ETGVTQSPTHLIKTRGQQVTLRCSSQSGHNTVSWYQQALGQGPQFIFQYYREEENGRGNFPPRFSGLQFPNYSSELNVNALELDDSALYLCASSLDRGFNYGYTFGSGTRLTVV.

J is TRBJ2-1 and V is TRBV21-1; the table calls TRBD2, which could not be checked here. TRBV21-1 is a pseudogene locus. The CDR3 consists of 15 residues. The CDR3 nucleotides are TGTGCCAGCAGCAAGTCCCTAGCGGGAGGGCCCGGGCAGTTCTTC. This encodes CASSKSLAGGPGQFF.

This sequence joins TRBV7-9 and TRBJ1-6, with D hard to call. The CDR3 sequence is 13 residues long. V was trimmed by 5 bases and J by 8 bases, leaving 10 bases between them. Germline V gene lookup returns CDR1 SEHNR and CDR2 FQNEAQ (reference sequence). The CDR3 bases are TGTGCCAGCAGCCCCGACGGGGATTCACCCCTCCACTTT. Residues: CASSPDGDSPLHF.

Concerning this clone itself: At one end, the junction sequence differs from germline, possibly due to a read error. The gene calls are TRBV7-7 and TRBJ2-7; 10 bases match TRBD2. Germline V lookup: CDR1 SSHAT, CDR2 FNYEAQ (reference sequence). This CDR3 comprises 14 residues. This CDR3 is CASSPGLAAGEQYF. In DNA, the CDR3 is TGTGCTAGCAGCCCAGGACTAGCGGCTGGCGAGCAGTACTTC. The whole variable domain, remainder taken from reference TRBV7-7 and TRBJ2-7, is GAGVSQSPRYKVTKRGQDVTLRCDPISSHATLYWYQQALGQGPEFLTYFNYEAQPDKSGLPSDRFSAERPEGSISTLTIQRTEQRDSAMYRCASSPGLAAGEQYFGPGTRLTVT.

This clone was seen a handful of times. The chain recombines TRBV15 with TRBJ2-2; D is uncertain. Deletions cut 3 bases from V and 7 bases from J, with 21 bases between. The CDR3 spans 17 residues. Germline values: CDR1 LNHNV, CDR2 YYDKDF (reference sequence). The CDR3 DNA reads TGTGCCACCAGCAGCTTGCTAGGAGAATTTGCGAGCGGGGAGCTGTTTTTT. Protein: CATSSLLGEFASGELFF.

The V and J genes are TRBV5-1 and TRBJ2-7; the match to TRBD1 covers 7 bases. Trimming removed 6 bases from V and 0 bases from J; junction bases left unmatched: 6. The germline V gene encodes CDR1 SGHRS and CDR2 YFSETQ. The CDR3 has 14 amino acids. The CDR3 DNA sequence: TGCGCCAGCACGTTTCGACAGGGCTCCTACGAGCAGTACTTC. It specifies CASTFRQGSYEQYF. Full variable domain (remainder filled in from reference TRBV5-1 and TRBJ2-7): KAGVTQTPRYLIKTRGQQVTLSCSPISGHRSVSWYQQTPGQGLQFLFEYFSETQRNKGNFPGRFSGRQFSNSRSEMNVSTLELGDSALYLCASTFRQGSYEQYFGPGTRLTVT.

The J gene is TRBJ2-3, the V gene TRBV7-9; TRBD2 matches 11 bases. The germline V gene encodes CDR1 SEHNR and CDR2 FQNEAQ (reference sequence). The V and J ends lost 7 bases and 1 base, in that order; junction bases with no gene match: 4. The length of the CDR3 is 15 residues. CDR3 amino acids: CASTPTSGGTDTQYF. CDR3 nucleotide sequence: TGTGCCAGCACCCCGACTAGCGGGGGCACAGATACGCAGTATTTT.

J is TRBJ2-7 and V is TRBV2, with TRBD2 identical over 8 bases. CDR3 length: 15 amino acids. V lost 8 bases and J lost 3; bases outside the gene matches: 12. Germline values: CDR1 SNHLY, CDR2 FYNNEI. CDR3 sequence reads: CASHGGLAGFYEQYF. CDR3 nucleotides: TGTGCCAGCCACGGAGGGCTAGCGGGTTTCTACGAGCAGTACTTC.

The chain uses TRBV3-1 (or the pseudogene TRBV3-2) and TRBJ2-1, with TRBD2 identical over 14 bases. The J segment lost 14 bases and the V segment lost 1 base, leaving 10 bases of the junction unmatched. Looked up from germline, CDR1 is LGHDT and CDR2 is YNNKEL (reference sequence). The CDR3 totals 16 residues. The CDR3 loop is CASSQGMGSTSGREFF. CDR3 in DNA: TGTGCCAGCAGCCAAGGGATGGGCTCGACTAGCGGGAGGGAGTTCTTC.

The CDR3 nucleotides read TGCGCCAGCAGCTTAGACACGCGCACAGATACGCAGTATTTT. This codes for CASSLDTRTDTQYF. The V and J genes are TRBV5-1 and TRBJ2-3; D is undetermined. The CDR3 has 14 amino acids. V dropped 2 bases and J dropped 1 base, with 8 bases sitting between them. The germline V gene encodes CDR1 SGHRS and CDR2 YFSETQ.

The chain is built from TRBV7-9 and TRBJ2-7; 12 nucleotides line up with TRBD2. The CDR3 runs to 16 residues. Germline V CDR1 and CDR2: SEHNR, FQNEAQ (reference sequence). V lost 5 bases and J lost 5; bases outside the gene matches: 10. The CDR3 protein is CASSPKTSGSLNEQYF. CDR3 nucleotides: TGTGCCAGCAGCCCGAAGACTAGCGGGAGTCTCAACGAGCAGTACTTC. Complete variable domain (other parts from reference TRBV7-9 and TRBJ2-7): DTGVSQNPRHKITKRGQNVTFRCDPISEHNRLYWYRQTLGQGPEFLTYFQNEAQLEKSRLLSDRFSAERPKGSFSTLEIQRTEQGDSAMYLCASSPKTSGSLNEQYFGPGTRLTVT.

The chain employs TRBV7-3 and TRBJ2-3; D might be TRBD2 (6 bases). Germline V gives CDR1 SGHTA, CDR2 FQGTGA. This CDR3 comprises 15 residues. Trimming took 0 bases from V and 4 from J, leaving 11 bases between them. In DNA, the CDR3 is TGTGCCAGCAGCTTAACCCGGGAGTGGGCAGATACGCAGTATTTT. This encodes CASSLTREWADTQYF.

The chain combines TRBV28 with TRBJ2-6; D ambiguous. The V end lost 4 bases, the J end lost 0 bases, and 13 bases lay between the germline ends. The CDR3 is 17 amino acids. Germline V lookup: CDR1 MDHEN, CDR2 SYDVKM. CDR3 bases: TGTGCCAGCAGTTCAGTTAGCACCATCTCTGGGGCCAACGTCCTGACTTTC. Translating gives CASSSVSTISGANVLTF.

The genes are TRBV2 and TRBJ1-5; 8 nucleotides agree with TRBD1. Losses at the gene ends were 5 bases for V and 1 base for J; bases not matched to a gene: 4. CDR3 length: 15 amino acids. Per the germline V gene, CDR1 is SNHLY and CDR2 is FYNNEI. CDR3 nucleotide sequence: TGTGCCAGCAGTCCCAACAGGGGGAGCAATCAGCCCCAGCATTTT. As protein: CASSPNRGSNQPQHF.

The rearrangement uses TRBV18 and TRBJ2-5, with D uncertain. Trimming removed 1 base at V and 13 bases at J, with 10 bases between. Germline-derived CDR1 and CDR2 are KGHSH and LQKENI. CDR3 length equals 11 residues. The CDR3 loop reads CASSPLEERYF. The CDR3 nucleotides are TGTGCCAGCTCACCACTTGAGGAGAGGTACTTC.

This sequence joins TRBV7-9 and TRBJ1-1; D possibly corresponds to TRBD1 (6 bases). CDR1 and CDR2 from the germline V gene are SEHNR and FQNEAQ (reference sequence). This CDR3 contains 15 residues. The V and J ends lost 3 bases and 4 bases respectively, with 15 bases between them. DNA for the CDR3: TGTGCCAGCAGCTTCAGGGGCGGGGGTGCCACTGAAGCTTTCTTT. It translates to CASSFRGGGATEAFF.